This T cell receptor beta chain came from a study of control samples from healthy donors and cancer patients. The protocol was immunoSEQ multiplex PCR, while the TCRdb copy is restricted to in-frame clones and leaves out a portion. The sample consists of about 75,000 clones, roughly 82% of them appearing once. Germline trimming cut 4 bases from V and 5 bases from J; bases unmatched to any gene: 11. This CDR3 region has 17 residues. Germline V gives CDR1 SGHNT, CDR2 YYREEE (reference sequence). The specimen sequenced was blood. The rearrangement joins TRBV5-4 to TRBJ2-1; 11 bases fit TRBD2. The sequence was obtained from a man aged 50 or older in good health. The CDR3 loop is CASSILPGTSGHNEQFF. The CDR3 coding sequence is TGTGCCAGCAGCATCCTACCCGGGACTAGCGGCCACAATGAGCAGTTCTTC.